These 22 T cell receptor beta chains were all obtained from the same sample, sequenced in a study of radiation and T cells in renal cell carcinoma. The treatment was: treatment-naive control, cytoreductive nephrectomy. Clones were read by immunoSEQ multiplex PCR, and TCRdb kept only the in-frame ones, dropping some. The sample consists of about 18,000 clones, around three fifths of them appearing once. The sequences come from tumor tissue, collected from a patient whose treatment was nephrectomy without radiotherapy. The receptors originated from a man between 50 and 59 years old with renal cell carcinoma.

The CDR3, as DNA: TGCGCCAGCAGCCAAGACAGGTCATGGACTGAAGCTTTCTTT. Protein product: CASSQDRSWTEAFF. V and J are TRBV4-3 and TRBJ1-1; D is undetermined. V shed 0 bases and J shed 5 bases, with 10 bases lying between them. The CDR3 is 14 residues long. CDR1 is LGHNA and CDR2 is YSLEER in the germline V gene.

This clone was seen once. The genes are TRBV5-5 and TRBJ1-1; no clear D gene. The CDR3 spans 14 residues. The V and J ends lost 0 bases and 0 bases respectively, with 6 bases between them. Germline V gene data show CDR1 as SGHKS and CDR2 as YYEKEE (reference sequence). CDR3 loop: CASSLEGLNTEAFF. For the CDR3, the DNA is TGTGCCAGCAGCTTGGAGGGTTTGAACACTGAAGCTTTCTTT.

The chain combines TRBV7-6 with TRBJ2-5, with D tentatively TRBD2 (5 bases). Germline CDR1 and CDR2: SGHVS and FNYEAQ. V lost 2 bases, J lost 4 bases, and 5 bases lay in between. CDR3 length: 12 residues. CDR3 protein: CASSLRGETQYF. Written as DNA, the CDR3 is TGTGCCAGCAGCTTACGGGGAGAGACCCAGTACTTC.

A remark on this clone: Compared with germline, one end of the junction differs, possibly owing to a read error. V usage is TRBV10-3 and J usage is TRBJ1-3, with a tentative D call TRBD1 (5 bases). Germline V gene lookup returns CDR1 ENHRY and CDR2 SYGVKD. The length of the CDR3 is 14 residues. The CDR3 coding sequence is TGTGCCATCAGTGAAAGGGACGGAGGAAACCCCATATATTTT. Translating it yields CAISERDGGNPIYF.

This CDR3 is CASSQDLKGEVEQYF. In DNA, the CDR3 is TGCGCCAGCAGCCAAGATTTGAAAGGGGAAGTCGAGCAGTACTTC. This chain uses TRBV4-3 with TRBJ2-7; TRBD1 is a possible D gene (5 bases). Germline CDR1 and CDR2: LGHNA and YSLEER. The CDR3 runs to 15 residues. The V end was cut by 0 bases, the J end by 6 bases, with 15 bases between.

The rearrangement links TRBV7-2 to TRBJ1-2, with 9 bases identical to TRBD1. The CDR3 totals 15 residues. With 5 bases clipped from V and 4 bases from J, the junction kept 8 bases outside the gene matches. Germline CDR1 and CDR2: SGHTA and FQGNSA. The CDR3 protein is CASSTTGGAGYGYTF. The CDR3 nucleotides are TGTGCCAGCAGCACAACAGGGGGCGCGGGCTATGGCTACACCTTC.

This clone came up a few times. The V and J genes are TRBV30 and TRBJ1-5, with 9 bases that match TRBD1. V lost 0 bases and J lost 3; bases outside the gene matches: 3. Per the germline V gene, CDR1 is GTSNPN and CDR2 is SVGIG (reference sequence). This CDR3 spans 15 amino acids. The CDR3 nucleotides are TGTGCCTGGAGTGTCCGGGACAGGGTCAATCAGCCCCAGCATTTT. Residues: CAWSVRDRVNQPQHF.

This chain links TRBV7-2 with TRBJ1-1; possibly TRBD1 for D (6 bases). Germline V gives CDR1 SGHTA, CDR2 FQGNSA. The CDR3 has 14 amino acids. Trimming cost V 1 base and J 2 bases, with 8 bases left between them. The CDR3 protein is CASSLGQANTEAFF. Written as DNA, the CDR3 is TGTGCCAGCAGCTTAGGACAGGCAAACACTGAAGCTTTCTTT.

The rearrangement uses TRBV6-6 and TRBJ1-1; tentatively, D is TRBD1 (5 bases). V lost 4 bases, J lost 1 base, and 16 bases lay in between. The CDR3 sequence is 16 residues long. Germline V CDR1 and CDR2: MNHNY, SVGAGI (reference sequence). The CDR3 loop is CASSWIGGVRNTEAFF. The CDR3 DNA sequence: TGTGCCAGCAGTTGGATTGGGGGAGTAAGGAACACTGAAGCTTTCTTT.

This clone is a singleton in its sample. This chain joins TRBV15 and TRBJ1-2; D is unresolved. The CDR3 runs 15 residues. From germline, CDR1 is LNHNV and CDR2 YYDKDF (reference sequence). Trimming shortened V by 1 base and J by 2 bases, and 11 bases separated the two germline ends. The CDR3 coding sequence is TGTGCCACCAGCAGAGTAGCGGGATGGAACTATGGCTACACCTTC. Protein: CATSRVAGWNYGYTF.

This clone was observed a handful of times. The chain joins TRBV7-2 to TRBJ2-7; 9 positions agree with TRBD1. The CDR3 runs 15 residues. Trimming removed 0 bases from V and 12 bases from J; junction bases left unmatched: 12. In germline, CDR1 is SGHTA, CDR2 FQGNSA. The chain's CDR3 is CASSLAGTGSSAWYF. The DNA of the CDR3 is TGTGCCAGCAGCTTAGCGGGGACAGGGTCATCGGCCTGGTACTTC.

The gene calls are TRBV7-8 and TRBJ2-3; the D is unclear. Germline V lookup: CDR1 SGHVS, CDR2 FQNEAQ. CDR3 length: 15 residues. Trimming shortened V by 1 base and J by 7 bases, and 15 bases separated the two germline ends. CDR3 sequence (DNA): TGTGCCAGCAGCTTAGAGGGTACCTCCATTAATACGCAGTATTTT. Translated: CASSLEGTSINTQYF.

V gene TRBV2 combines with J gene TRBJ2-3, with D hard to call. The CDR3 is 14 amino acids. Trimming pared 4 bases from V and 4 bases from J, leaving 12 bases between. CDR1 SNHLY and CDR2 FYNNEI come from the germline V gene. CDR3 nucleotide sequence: TGTGCCAGCAGTGTGGCTTGGTCCGCAGATACGCAGTATTTT. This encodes CASSVAWSADTQYF.

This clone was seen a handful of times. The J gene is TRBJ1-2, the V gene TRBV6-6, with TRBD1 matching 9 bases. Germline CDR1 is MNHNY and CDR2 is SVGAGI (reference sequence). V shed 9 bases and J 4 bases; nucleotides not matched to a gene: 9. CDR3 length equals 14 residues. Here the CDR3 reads CASQPGQGFYGYTF. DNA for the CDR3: TGTGCCAGTCAACCGGGACAGGGATTCTATGGCTACACCTTC.

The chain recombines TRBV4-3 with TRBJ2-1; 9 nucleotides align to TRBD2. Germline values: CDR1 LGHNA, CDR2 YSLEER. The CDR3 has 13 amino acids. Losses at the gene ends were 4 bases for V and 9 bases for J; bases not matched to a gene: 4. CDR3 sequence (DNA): TGCGCCAGCAGCCCGGGACTAGCCCGTGAGCAGTTCTTC. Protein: CASSPGLAREQFF.

Written as DNA, the CDR3 is TGCGCCAGCAGCCTATTTACAGGGAGCCTCTCCTACGAGCAGTACTTC. This gives the protein CASSLFTGSLSYEQYF. V gene TRBV4-3 combines with J gene TRBJ2-7, with a possible D match to TRBD1 (6 bases). Germline assignment: CDR1 LGHNA and CDR2 YSLEER. V dropped 4 bases and J dropped 0 bases, with 16 bases sitting between them. CDR3 length: 16 residues.

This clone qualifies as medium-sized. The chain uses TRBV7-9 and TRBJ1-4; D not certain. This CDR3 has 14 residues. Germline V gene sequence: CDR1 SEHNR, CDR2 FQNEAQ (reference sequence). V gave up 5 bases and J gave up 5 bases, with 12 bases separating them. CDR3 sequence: CASSQVPSNEKLFF. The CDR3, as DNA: TGTGCCAGCAGCCAAGTCCCATCGAATGAAAAACTGTTTTTT.

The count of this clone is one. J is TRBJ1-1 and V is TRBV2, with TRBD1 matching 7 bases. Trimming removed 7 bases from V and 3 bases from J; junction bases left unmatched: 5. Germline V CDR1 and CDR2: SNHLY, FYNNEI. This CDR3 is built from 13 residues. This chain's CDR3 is CASKPGQYTEAFF. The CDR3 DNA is TGTGCCAGCAAACCGGGACAGTACACTGAAGCTTTCTTT.

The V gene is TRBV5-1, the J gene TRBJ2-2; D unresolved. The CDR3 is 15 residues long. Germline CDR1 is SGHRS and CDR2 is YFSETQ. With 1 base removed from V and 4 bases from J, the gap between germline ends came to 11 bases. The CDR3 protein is CASSLKPLGTGELFF. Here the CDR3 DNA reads TGCGCCAGCAGCTTGAAGCCGTTAGGCACCGGGGAGCTGTTTTTT.

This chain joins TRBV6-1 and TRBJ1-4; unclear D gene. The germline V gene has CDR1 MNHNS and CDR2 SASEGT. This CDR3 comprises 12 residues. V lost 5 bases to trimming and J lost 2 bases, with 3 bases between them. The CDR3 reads CASSRTNEKLFF. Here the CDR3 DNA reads TGTGCCAGCAGTAGGACTAATGAAAAACTGTTTTTT.

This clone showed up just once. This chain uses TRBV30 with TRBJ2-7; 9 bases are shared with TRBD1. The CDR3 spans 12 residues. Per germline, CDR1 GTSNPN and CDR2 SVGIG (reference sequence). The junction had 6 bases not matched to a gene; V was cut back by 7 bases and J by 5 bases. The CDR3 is CASGQGPHEQYF. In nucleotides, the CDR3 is TGTGCCTCCGGACAGGGGCCTCACGAGCAGTACTTC.

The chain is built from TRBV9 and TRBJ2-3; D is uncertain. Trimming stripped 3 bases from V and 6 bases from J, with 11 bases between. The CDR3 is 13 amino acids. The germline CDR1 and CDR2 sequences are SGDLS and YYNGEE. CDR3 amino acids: CASSAYQGDTQYF. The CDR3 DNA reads TGTGCCAGCAGCGCTTACCAAGGCGATACGCAGTATTTT.